The next 30 T cell receptor beta chains were all read from a single sample in a study of blood T cell repertoires in COVID-19. The protocol was immunoSEQ multiplex PCR, while the TCRdb copy is restricted to in-frame clones and leaves out a portion. The sample includes approximately 200,000 clones, approximately 90% of them seen just once. Sequencing was performed on PBMCs or T cells enriched from blood (not recorded which). These receptors were collected from a man in his thirties or forties who had recovered from COVID-19.

The chain links TRBV19 to TRBJ1-2; a possible D gene is TRBD1 (6 bases). This CDR3 is built from 14 residues. V dropped 6 bases and J dropped 4 bases, with 15 bases sitting between them. CDR1 and CDR2 from the germline V gene are LNHDA and SQIVND (reference sequence). Here the CDR3 reads CASSVGGAGYGYTF. In nucleotides, the CDR3 is TGTGCCAGTAGCGTTGGGGGCGCGGGCTATGGCTACACCTTC. The full variable domain, rest sourced from reference TRBV19 and TRBJ1-2, is DGGITQSPKYLFRKEGQNVTLSCEQNLNHDAMYWYRQDPGQGLRLIYYSQIVNDFQKGDIAEGYSVSREKKESFPLTVTSAQKNPTAFYLCASSVGGAGYGYTFGSGTRLTVV.

This clone was counted once. The rearrangement joins TRBV12-3 or TRBV12-4 to TRBJ1-2; 7 nucleotides align to TRBD1. The CDR3 extends over 13 amino acids. The trim removed 5 bases at V and 8 bases at J, leaving 8 bases unmatched. CDR3 sequence reads: CASSDTGATGYTF. The CDR3 DNA sequence: TGTGCCAGCAGTGATACAGGGGCGACGGGCTACACCTTC.

CDR3 sequence reads: CASSQEGVGRALGETQYF. CDR3 DNA: TGCGCCAGCAGCCAAGAAGGGGTAGGGAGGGCCCTCGGGGAGACCCAGTACTTC. This chain joins TRBV4-1 and TRBJ2-5, with 7 bases aligning to TRBD2. Germline V gives CDR1 MGHRA, CDR2 YSYEKL. Trimming cost V 0 bases and J 5 bases; bases outside gene matches: 15. CDR3 length: 18 amino acids.

The chain recombines TRBV6-2 or TRBV6-3 with TRBJ2-7; TRBD2 matches 10 bases. V was clipped by 2 bases and J by 4 bases; unmatched bases: 2. The CDR3 loop spans 14 amino acids. CDR1 is MNHEY and CDR2 is SVGEGT in the germline V gene. CDR3 nucleotides: TGTGCCAGCAGTTACACTAGCGGGGCTTACGAGCAGTACTTC. It specifies CASSYTSGAYEQYF.

The rearrangement links TRBV3-1 (or the pseudogene TRBV3-2) to TRBJ2-4, with 11 bases that match TRBD2. After removal of 0 bases from V and 6 bases from J, the junction contained 10 bases not matched to a gene. Germline values: CDR1 LGHDT, CDR2 YNNKEL (reference sequence). The CDR3 covers 18 residues. CDR3 in amino acids: CASSQDCSGRAGGNIQYF. The CDR3 DNA is TGTGCCAGCAGCCAAGATTGTAGCGGGAGGGCCGGGGGAAACATTCAGTACTTC.

The chain has TRBV18 and TRBJ2-5; 7 bases match TRBD1. Per the germline V gene, CDR1 is KGHSH and CDR2 is LQKENI. V shed 2 bases, J shed 3 bases, and the junction held 9 bases outside the gene matches. The CDR3 extends over 16 amino acids. The CDR3 spells CASSPIQGTWEETQYF. CDR3 DNA sequence: TGTGCCAGCTCACCAATACAGGGGACATGGGAAGAGACCCAGTACTTC.

The chain combines TRBV7-2 with TRBJ1-1, with 7 bases fitting TRBD1. Germline V gene sequence: CDR1 SGHTA, CDR2 FQGNSA. The CDR3 has 14 amino acids. With V trimmed by 4 bases and J by 3 bases, 5 bases remained unmatched. CDR3 amino acids: CASSWETGDTEAFF. CDR3 coding DNA: TGTGCCAGCAGCTGGGAAACAGGGGACACTGAAGCTTTCTTT. Full variable domain (missing parts from reference TRBV7-2 and TRBJ1-1): GAGVSQSPSNKVTEKGKDVELRCDPISGHTALYWYRQSLGQGLEFLIYFQGNSAPDKSGLPSDRFSAERTGGSVSTLTIQRTQQEDSAVYLCASSWETGDTEAFFGQGTRLTVV.

V is TRBV3-1 (or the pseudogene TRBV3-2) and J is TRBJ2-7; no firm D call. The length of the CDR3 is 16 residues. Trimming cost V 4 bases and J 0 bases, with 16 bases left between them. Per the germline V gene, CDR1 is LGHDT and CDR2 is YNNKEL (reference sequence). Here the CDR3 reads CASSPRNSEPSYEQYF. CDR3 bases: TGTGCCAGCAGCCCTCGAAACTCCGAACCCTCCTACGAGCAGTACTTC.

V usage is TRBV9 and J usage is TRBJ2-3; 7 nucleotides align to TRBD2. Unmatched junction bases numbered 11, after V lost 4 bases and J lost 9 bases. The CDR3 is 14 amino acids. CDR1 and CDR2 (germline): SGDLS, YYNGEE. The DNA for the CDR3 is TGTGCCAGCAGCTCACCTCCGTCGCGGGGGACGCAGTATTTT. This sequence encodes CASSSPPSRGTQYF.

CDR3 region: CASSQGLQGSDEKLFF. In nucleotides, the CDR3 is TGCGCCAGCAGCCAGGGACTACAGGGATCTGATGAAAAACTGTTTTTT. The V gene is TRBV4-3, the J gene TRBJ1-4; TRBD1 might be the D (6 bases). The CDR3 covers 16 residues. Between the trimmed V and J ends, which lost 3 bases and 6 bases, there was a span of 17 bases. CDR1 and CDR2 (germline): LGHNA, YSLEER.

The chain carries TRBV4-3 and TRBJ2-7, with D perhaps matching TRBD2 (5 bases). The CDR3 runs 15 residues. Trimming stripped 0 bases from V and 3 bases from J, with 12 bases between. The germline CDR1 and CDR2 sequences are LGHNA and YSLEER. The CDR3 coding sequence is TGCGCCAGCAGCCAAGATCACGTCGGGAACTACGAGCAGTACTTC. It yields the protein CASSQDHVGNYEQYF.

The rearrangement links TRBV9 to TRBJ2-7, with a possible D match to TRBD1 (6 bases). This CDR3 has 15 amino acids. Germline V gene sequence: CDR1 SGDLS, CDR2 YYNGEE. Trimming pared 4 bases from V and 0 bases from J, leaving 14 bases between. CDR3 in amino acids: CASSPRGRNSYEQYF. The CDR3 DNA reads TGTGCCAGCAGCCCCAGGGGTAGAAACTCCTACGAGCAGTACTTC.

The rearrangement joins TRBV9 to TRBJ2-3; 13 positions agree with TRBD2. V lost 3 bases and J lost 5; bases outside the gene matches: 6. CDR1 and CDR2 (germline): SGDLS, YYNGEE. The CDR3 totals 16 residues. The CDR3 coding sequence is TGTGCCAGCAGCGACGGACTAGCGGGAGCGGGAGATACGCAGTATTTT. It encodes CASSDGLAGAGDTQYF.

V is TRBV7-9 and J is TRBJ2-2; TRBD1 aligns across 12 bases. The trim removed 3 bases at V and 0 bases at J, leaving 8 bases unmatched. CDR1 is SEHNR and CDR2 is FQNEAQ in the germline V gene (reference sequence). This CDR3 is 19 amino acids long. The CDR3 reads CASSFPGQGAEANTGELFF. The CDR3 DNA reads as TGTGCCAGCAGCTTTCCGGGACAGGGGGCAGAGGCGAACACCGGGGAGCTGTTTTTT.

The rearrangement uses TRBV30 and TRBJ2-1; perhaps TRBD1 as D (6 bases). Per germline, CDR1 GTSNPN and CDR2 SVGIG (reference sequence). This CDR3 is built from 16 residues. With 2 bases removed from V and 5 bases from J, the gap between germline ends came to 19 bases. The CDR3 protein is CAWSLQGQGLNNEQFF. In nucleotides, the CDR3 is TGTGCCTGGAGTCTCCAGGGGCAGGGCCTAAACAATGAGCAGTTCTTC.

The rearrangement uses TRBV2 and TRBJ1-2; no definite D call. V lost 6 bases and J lost 0, with 11 bases in between. Germline CDR1 and CDR2: SNHLY and FYNNEI. The CDR3 totals 14 residues. In DNA form, the CDR3 reads TGTGCCAGCAGGGCCCAGGAAACTAACTATGGCTACACCTTC. Its protein is CASRAQETNYGYTF.

This clone came up once. The CDR3 DNA reads TGTGCCAGCAGCTGGGGGGGCGGACAGTACTCCTACGAGCAGTACTTC. It yields the protein CASSWGGGQYSYEQYF. The V gene is TRBV5-4, the J gene TRBJ2-7; possibly TRBD2 for D (7 bases). Germline V gene sequence: CDR1 SGHNT, CDR2 YYREEE (reference sequence). CDR3 size: 16 residues. Trimming took 3 bases from V and 0 from J, leaving 16 bases between them.

This chain connects TRBV12-5 to TRBJ2-7, with 10 bases fitting TRBD1. There are 16 residues in the CDR3. The V gene end was trimmed by 2 bases and the J gene end by 3 bases; junction bases not matched to a gene: 7. Per the germline V gene, CDR1 is LGHNT and CDR2 is FRNRAP. The CDR3, as DNA: TGTGCTAGTGGTTTGCGAACCGGGACAGGGGTCTACGAGCAGTACTTC. This codes for CASGLRTGTGVYEQYF.

The chain's CDR3 is CASSQDSHSGANVLTF. In DNA form, the CDR3 reads TGCGCCAGCAGCCAAGATTCACACTCTGGGGCCAACGTCCTGACTTTC. The genes are TRBV4-3 and TRBJ2-6; no definite D call. Deletions cut 0 bases from V and 0 bases from J, with 6 bases between. The germline CDR1 and CDR2 sequences are LGHNA and YSLEER. This CDR3 contains 16 residues.

This clone came up a few times. The V gene is TRBV7-2, the J gene TRBJ2-1; tentatively, D is TRBD2 (6 bases). V lost 3 bases, J lost 5 bases, and 11 bases lay in between. The CDR3 covers 14 residues. CDR1 is SGHTA and CDR2 is FQGNSA in the germline V gene. The CDR3 DNA follows: TGTGCCAGCAGCTTCTCGGCGGGAAACAATGAGCAGTTCTTC. Protein sequence: CASSFSAGNNEQFF.

V is TRBV11-2 and J is TRBJ2-7; TRBD2 matches 8 bases. Germline CDR1 reads SGHAT; CDR2 reads FQNNGV. Losses at the gene ends were 1 base for V and 3 bases for J; bases not matched to a gene: 2. The CDR3 is 14 residues long. The CDR3 bases are TGTGCCAGCAGCTTAGGGAGCGGGAGCTACGAGCAGTACTTC. It is translated as CASSLGSGSYEQYF.

The chain employs TRBV4-3 and TRBJ1-2; D gene uncertain. CDR3 length: 15 residues. Germline values: CDR1 LGHNA, CDR2 YSLEER. The V and J ends lost 0 bases and 0 bases respectively, with 8 bases between them. The CDR3 nucleotides are TGCGCCAGCAGCCAAGATCGGTTTACTAACTATGGCTACACCTTC. Translation gives CASSQDRFTNYGYTF.

This clone appeared a single time. The CDR3: CASSQFRTGGLAFF. CDR3 in DNA: TGTGCCAGCAGCCAATTCAGGACAGGGGGTCTAGCTTTCTTT. The gene calls are TRBV4-2 and TRBJ1-1, with 10 bases that match TRBD1. This CDR3 has 14 residues. CDR1 LGHNA and CDR2 YNFKEQ come from the germline V gene. V lost 2 bases to trimming and J lost 10 bases; unmatched junction nucleotides: 7.

This rearrangement joins TRBV30 to TRBJ2-2, with 7 bases that match TRBD1. CDR1 and CDR2 from the germline V gene are GTSNPN and SVGIG (reference sequence). The CDR3 runs to 14 residues. The ends lost 2 bases at V and 5 bases at J; junction bases unmatched: 5. The CDR3 region has the DNA TGTGCCTGGAGTCTTGACAGGGAAACCGGGGAGCTGTTTTTT. Translated: CAWSLDRETGELFF. The variable domain in full, completed from reference TRBV30 and TRBJ2-2, reads SQTIHQWPATLVQPVGSPLSLECTVEGTSNPNLYWYRQAAGRGLQLLFYSVGIGQISSEVPQNLSASRPQDRQFILSSKKLLLSDSGFYLCAWSLDRETGELFFGEGSRLTVL.

The V gene is TRBV23-1, the J gene TRBJ2-7, with 7 bases aligning to TRBD1. TRBV23-1 is an ORF, and what it does is uncertain. After removal of 2 bases from V and 4 bases from J, the junction contained 14 bases not matched to a gene. The CDR3 has 17 residues. In nucleotides, the CDR3 is TGCGCCAGCAGTCAACCAATACCGGGACAGTTCTATTACGAGCAGTACTTC. Protein sequence: CASSQPIPGQFYYEQYF.

The gene calls are TRBV2 and TRBJ2-3; unclear D gene. The length of the CDR3 is 12 residues. From germline, CDR1 is SNHLY and CDR2 FYNNEI. Trimming shortened V by 4 bases and J by 6 bases, and 8 bases separated the two germline ends. This CDR3 reads CASSVRSDTQYF. CDR3 DNA sequence: TGTGCCAGCAGTGTCCGGAGTGATACGCAGTATTTT.

The V call is TRBV10-2, the J call TRBJ2-7; 10 positions agree with TRBD1. This CDR3 has 15 amino acids. Germline loops: CDR1 WSHSY, CDR2 SAAADI. V lost 3 bases, J lost 2 bases, and 4 bases stayed unmatched. This CDR3 is CASSDRDRGPYEQYF. The CDR3 DNA follows: TGCGCCAGCAGTGACCGGGACAGGGGTCCCTACGAGCAGTACTTC.

The chain couples TRBV11-2 to TRBJ2-5, with 7 bases lining up with TRBD1. The CDR3 spans 14 residues. Trimming removed 1 base from V and 4 bases from J; junction bases left unmatched: 3. CDR1 is SGHAT, CDR2 FQNNGV, per germline. CDR3 protein: CASSLVRQGETQYF. The CDR3 DNA sequence: TGTGCCAGCAGCTTAGTAAGACAGGGAGAGACCCAGTACTTC. Variable domain in full (rest from reference TRBV11-2 and TRBJ2-5): EAGVAQSPRYKIIEKRQSVAFWCNPISGHATLYWYQQILGQGPKLLIQFQNNGVVDDSQLPKDRFSAERLKGVDSTLKIQPAKLEDSAVYLCASSLVRQGETQYFGPGTRLLVL.

The CDR3 nucleotides are TGTGCCAGTAGTCCCCCGGCCGGGTTATACGAGCAGTACTTC. It specifies CASSPPAGLYEQYF. This rearrangement joins TRBV19 to TRBJ2-7; D not certain. Germline CDR1 and CDR2: LNHDA and SQIVND (reference sequence). The CDR3 totals 14 residues. The germline V and J ends were trimmed by 5 bases and 4 bases, with 15 bases remaining between them.

This rearrangement joins TRBV6-1 to TRBJ2-2; 9 bases line up with TRBD2. V shed 4 bases, J shed 9 bases, and the junction held 12 bases outside the gene matches. This CDR3 is built from 16 residues. CDR1 and CDR2 (germline): MNHNS, SASEGT. CDR3 sequence: CASSGSSSGSARELFF. The CDR3 DNA reads TGTGCCAGCAGTGGGTCCAGTAGCGGGAGTGCCAGGGAGCTGTTTTTT.